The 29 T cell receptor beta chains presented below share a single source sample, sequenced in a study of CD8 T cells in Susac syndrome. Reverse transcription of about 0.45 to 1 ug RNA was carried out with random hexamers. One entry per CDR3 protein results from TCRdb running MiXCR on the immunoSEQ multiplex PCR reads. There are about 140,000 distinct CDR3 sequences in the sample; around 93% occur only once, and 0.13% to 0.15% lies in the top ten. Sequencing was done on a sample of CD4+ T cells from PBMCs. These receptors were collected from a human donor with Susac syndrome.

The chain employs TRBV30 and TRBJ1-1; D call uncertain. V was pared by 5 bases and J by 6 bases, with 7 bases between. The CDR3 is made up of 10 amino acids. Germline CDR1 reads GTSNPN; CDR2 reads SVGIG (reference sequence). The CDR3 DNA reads TGTGCCTGGGGGAGGGCTGAAGCTTTCTTT. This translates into CAWGRAEAFF. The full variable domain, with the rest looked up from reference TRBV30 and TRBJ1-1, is SQTIHQWPATLVQPVGSPLSLECTVEGTSNPNLYWYRQAAGRGLQLLFYSVGIGQISSEVPQNLSASRPQDRQFILSSKKLLLSDSGFYLCAWGRAEAFFGQGTRLTVV.

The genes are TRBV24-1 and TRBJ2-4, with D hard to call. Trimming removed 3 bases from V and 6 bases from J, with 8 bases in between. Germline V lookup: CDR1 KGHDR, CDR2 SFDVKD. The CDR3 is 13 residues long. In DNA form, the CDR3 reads TGTGCCACCAGTGATCCCGGACGAAACATTCAGTACTTC. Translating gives CATSDPGRNIQYF.

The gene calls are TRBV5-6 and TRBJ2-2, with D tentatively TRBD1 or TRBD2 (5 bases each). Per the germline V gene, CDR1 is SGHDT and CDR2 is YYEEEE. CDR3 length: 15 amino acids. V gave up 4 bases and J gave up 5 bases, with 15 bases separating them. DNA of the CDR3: TGTGCCAGCAGCATCGGCTCAGGGAGTACCGGGGAGCTGTTTTTT. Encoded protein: CASSIGSGSTGELFF.

The CDR3 bases are TGTGCCAGCAGTTCTAGGCGCTCTGGGGCCAACGTCCTGACTTTC. It is translated as CASSSRRSGANVLTF. The V gene is TRBV12-3 or TRBV12-4, the J gene TRBJ2-6; no clear D gene. With 4 bases removed from V and 0 bases from J, the gap between germline ends came to 7 bases. The CDR3 contains 15 residues.

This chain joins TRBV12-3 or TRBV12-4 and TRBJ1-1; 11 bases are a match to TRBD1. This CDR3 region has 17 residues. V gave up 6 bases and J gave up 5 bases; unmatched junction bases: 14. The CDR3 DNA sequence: TGTGCCAGCAGCCATGCGCGGCCGGGACAGGGGGGTACTGAAGCTTTCTTT. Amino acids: CASSHARPGQGGTEAFF.

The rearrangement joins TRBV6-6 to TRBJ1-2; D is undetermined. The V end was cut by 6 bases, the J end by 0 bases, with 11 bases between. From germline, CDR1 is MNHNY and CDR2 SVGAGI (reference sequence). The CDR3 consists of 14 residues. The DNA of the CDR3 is TGTGCCAGCAGGCCGGACGGAACTAACTATGGCTACACCTTC. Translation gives CASRPDGTNYGYTF.

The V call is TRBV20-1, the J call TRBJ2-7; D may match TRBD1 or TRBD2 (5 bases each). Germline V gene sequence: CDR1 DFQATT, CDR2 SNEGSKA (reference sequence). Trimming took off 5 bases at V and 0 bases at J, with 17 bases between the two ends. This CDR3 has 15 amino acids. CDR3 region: CSALTGQGYSYEQYF. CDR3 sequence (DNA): TGCAGTGCTCTGACGGGGCAGGGATACTCCTACGAGCAGTACTTC.

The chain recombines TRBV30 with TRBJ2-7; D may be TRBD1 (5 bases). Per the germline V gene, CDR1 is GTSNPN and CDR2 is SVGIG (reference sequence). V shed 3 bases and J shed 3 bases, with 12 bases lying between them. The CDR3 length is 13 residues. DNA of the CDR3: TGTGCCTGGAGGGGATGGCAGGGCTACGAGCAGTACTTC. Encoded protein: CAWRGWQGYEQYF.

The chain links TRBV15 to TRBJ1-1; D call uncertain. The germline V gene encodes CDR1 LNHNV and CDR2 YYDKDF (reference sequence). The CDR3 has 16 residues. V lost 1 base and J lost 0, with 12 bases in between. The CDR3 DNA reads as TGTGCCACCAGCAGAGGCCCCGGTTACCTGAACACTGAAGCTTTCTTT. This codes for CATSRGPGYLNTEAFF.

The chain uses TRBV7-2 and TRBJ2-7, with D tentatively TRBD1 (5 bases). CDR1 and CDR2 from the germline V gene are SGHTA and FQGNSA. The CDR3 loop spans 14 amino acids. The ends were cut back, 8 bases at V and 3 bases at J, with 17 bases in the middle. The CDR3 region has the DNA TGTGCCAGCGTTAGGGATGGTAGGGGCTACGAGCAGTACTTC. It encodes CASVRDGRGYEQYF.

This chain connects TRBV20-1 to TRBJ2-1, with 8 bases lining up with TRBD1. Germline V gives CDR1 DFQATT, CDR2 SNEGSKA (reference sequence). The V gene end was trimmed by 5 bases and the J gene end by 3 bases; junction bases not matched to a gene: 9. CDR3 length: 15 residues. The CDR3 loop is CSALTGEVGYNEQFF. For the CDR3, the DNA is TGCAGTGCTCTGACAGGGGAGGTGGGCTACAATGAGCAGTTCTTC.

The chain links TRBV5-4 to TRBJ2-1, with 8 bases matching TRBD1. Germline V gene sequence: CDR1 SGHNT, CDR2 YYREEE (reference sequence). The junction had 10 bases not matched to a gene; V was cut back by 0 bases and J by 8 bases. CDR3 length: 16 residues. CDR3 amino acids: CASSLAVTGVLHEQFF. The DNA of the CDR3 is TGTGCCAGCAGCTTGGCCGTGACAGGGGTCTTACATGAGCAGTTCTTC.

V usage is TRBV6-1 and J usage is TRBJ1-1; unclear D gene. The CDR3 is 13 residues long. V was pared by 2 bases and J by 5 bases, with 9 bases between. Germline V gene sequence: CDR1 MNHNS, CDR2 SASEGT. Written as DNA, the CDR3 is TGTGCCAGCAGTGAAAGTGGAAGGACTGAAGCTTTCTTT. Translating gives CASSESGRTEAFF.

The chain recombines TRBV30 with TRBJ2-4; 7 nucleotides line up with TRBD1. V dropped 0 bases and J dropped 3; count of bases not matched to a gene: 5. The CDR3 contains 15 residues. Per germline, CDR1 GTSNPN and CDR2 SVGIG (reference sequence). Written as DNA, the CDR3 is TGTGCCTGGAGTGTACGACAGGGAGTCAAAAACATTCAGTACTTC. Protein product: CAWSVRQGVKNIQYF. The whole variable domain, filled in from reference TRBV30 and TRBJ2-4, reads SQTIHQWPATLVQPVGSPLSLECTVEGTSNPNLYWYRQAAGRGLQLLFYSVGIGQISSEVPQNLSASRPQDRQFILSSKKLLLSDSGFYLCAWSVRQGVKNIQYFGAGTRLSVL.

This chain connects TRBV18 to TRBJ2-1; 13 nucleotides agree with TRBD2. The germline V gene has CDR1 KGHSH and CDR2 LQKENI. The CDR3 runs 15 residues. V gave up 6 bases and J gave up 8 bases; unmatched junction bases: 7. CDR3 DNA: TGTGCCAGCTCGGACACTAGCGGGAGGGTCTATGAGCAGTTCTTC. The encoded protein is CASSDTSGRVYEQFF. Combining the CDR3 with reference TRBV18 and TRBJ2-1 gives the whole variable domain NAGVMQNPRHLVRRRGQEARLRCSPMKGHSHVYWYRQLPEEGLKFMVYLQKENIIDESGMPKERFSAEFPKEGPSILRIQQVVRGDSAAYFCASSDTSGRVYEQFFGPGTRLTVL.

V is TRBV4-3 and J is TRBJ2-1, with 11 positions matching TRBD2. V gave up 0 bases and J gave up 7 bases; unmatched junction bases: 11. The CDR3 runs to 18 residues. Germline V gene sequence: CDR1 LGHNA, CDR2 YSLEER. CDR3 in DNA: TGCGCCAGCAGCCAAGATACGGCTAGCGGGAGGATGAGGAATGAGCAGTTCTTC. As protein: CASSQDTASGRMRNEQFF.

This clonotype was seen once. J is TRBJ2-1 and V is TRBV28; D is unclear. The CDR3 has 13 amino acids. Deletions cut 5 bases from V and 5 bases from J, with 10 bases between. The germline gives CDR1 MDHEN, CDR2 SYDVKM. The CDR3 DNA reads TGTGCCAGCAGTCCCGATCAACACAATGAGCAGTTCTTC. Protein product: CASSPDQHNEQFF. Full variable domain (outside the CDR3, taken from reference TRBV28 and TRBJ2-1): DVKVTQSSRYLVKRTGEKVFLECVQDMDHENMFWYRQDPGLGLRLIYFSYDVKMKEKGDIPEGYSVSREKKERFSLILESASTNQTSMYLCASSPDQHNEQFFGPGTRLTVL.

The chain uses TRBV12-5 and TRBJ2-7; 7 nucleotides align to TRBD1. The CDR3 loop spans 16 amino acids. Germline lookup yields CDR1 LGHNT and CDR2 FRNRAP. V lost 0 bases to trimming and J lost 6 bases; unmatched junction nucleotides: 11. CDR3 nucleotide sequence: TGTGCTAGTGGTTTGGTACTAGGGACAGTGTTCTCCGAGCAGTACTTC. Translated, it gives CASGLVLGTVFSEQYF.

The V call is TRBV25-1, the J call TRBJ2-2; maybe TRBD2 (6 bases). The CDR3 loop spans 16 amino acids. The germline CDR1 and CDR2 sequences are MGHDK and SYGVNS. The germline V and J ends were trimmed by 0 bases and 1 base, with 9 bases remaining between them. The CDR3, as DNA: TGTGCCAGCAGTGAATATCCAGCGGGGAACACCGGGGAGCTGTTTTTT. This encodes CASSEYPAGNTGELFF.

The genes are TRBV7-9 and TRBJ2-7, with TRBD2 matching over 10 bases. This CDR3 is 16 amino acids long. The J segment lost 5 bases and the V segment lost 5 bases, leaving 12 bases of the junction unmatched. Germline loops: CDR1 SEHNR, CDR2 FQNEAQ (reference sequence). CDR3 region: CASSPPSAGGPNEQYF. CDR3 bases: TGTGCCAGCAGCCCACCTTCAGCGGGAGGGCCGAACGAGCAGTACTTC.

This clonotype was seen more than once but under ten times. Here the CDR3 DNA reads TGTGCCAGCAGCTGGGAGGCCGAGCAGTACTTC. Translation gives CASSWEAEQYF. The V and J genes are TRBV11-2 and TRBJ2-7, with a possible D match to TRBD2 (6 bases). The CDR3 contains 11 residues. Trimming pared 4 bases from V and 6 bases from J, leaving 7 bases between. The germline CDR1 and CDR2 sequences are SGHAT and FQNNGV. Using reference TRBV11-2 and TRBJ2-7 for the parts outside the CDR3, the full variable domain is EAGVAQSPRYKIIEKRQSVAFWCNPISGHATLYWYQQILGQGPKLLIQFQNNGVVDDSQLPKDRFSAERLKGVDSTLKIQPAKLEDSAVYLCASSWEAEQYFGPGTRLTVT.

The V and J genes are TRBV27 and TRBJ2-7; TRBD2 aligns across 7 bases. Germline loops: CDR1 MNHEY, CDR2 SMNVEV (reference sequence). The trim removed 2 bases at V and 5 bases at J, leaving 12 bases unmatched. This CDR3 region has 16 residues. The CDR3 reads CASSLRYRGRWDEQYF. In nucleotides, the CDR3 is TGTGCCAGCAGTTTAAGGTATCGCGGGAGATGGGACGAGCAGTACTTC.

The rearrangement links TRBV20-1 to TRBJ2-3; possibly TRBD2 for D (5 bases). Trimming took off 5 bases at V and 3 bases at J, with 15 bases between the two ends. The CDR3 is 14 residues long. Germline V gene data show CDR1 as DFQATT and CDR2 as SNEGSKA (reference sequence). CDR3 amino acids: CSALETRDTDTQYF. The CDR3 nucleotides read TGCAGTGCTCTCGAAACCCGGGATACAGATACGCAGTATTTT.

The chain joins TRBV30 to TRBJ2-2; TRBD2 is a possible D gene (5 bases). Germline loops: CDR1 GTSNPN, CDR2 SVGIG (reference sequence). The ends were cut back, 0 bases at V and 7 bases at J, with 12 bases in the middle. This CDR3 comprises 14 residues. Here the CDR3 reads CAWSVLVRNGELFF. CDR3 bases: TGTGCCTGGAGTGTACTAGTTCGGAACGGGGAGCTGTTTTTT.

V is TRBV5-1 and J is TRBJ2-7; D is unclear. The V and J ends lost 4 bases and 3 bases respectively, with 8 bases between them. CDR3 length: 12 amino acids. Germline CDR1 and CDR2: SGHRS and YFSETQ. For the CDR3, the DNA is TGCGCCAGCAGCAAGGAACACTACGAGCAGTACTTC. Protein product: CASSKEHYEQYF.

Written as DNA, the CDR3 is TGCAGTGCTAAGCAGGGCGGCCAGCCCCAGCATTTT. Translating gives CSAKQGGQPQHF. V is TRBV20-1 and J is TRBJ1-5; D is possibly TRBD1 (5 bases). CDR3 length: 12 residues. V was cut by 4 bases and J by 7 bases, with 11 bases left in between. Germline values: CDR1 DFQATT, CDR2 SNEGSKA (reference sequence).

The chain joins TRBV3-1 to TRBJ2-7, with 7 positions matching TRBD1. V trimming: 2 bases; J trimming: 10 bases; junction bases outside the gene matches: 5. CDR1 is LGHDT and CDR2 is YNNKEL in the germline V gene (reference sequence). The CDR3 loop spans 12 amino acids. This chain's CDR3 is CASSQLDRDQYF. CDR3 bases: TGTGCCAGCAGCCAATTAGACAGGGACCAGTACTTC.

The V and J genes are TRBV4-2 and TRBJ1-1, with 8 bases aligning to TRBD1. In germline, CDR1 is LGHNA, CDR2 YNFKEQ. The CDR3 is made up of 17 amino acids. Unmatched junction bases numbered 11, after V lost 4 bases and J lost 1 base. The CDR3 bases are TGTGCCAGCAGCCGGACGACAGGGGCCGGGGGGAACACTGAAGCTTTCTTT. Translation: CASSRTTGAGGNTEAFF.

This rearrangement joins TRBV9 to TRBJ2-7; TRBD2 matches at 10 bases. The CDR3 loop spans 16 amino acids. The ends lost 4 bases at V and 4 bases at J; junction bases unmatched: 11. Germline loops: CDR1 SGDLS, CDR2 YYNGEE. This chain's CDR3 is CASSQTASGGPYEQYF. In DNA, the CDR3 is TGTGCCAGCAGCCAAACCGCTAGCGGGGGTCCTTACGAGCAGTACTTC. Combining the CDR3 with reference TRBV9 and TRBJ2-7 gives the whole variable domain DSGVTQTPKHLITATGQRVTLRCSPRSGDLSVYWYQQSLDQGLQFLIQYYNGEERAKGNILERFSAQQFPDLHSELNLSSLELGDSALYFCASSQTASGGPYEQYFGPGTRLTVT.